This TCR beta chain derives from a study of cytotoxic CD8 clonotypes in ibrutinib-treated CLL. CDR1 KGHSH and CDR2 LQKENI come from the germline V gene. Trimming shortened V by 2 bases and J by 2 bases, and 8 bases separated the two germline ends. This CDR3 is built from 14 residues. A word on this clone: As yet, its antigen is unknown.

Target depth was 1 in 200,000 to 1 in 1 million T cells, about 10x per clonotype. TCRdb keeps only in-frame clones here, not all; method: immunoSEQ multiplex PCR. The sample carries about 130,000 clones, roughly three quarters recorded once. Study-wide findings and caveats: Baseline clonality, higher than in age-matched healthy donors, tracked circulating CD8+ T-cell counts. Sampling times (in sustained-remission versus progressing patients) were not the same.

The chain is built from TRBV18 and TRBJ2-3; D assignment may be TRBD1 or TRBD2 (6 bases each). The TCR was taken from a human donor with chronic lymphocytic leukemia. Sample: PBMCs, taken after 24 months of ibrutinib treatment. The chain's CDR3 is CASSPGGPTDTQYF. CDR3 DNA: TGTGCCAGCTCACCAGGGGGGCCCACAGATACGCAGTATTTT.